This T cell receptor (beta chain) was retrieved from a study of shared clonotypes between healthy human individuals. Turning to this clone: Its matching antigen is unknown.

Method: immunoSEQ multiplex PCR; TCRdb's copy keeps in-frame clones and lacks some. The top ten clones hold approximately 0.11% of a sample with 500,000 to 700,000 clones, roughly 96% of them seen once. Study-level results: There were few donors, and this limited the genetic and exposure-history diversity represented. Shared across several donors were 4% to 5% of the naive CD4 clonotypes.

Terminally differentiated effector memory CD45RA+ cells were excluded by CCR7 positive selection of CD45RO-negative cells. All donors were Caucasian adults living in Nashville, Tennessee. V lost 5 bases, J lost 3 bases, and 13 bases stayed unmatched. Per the germline V gene, CDR1 is SNHLY and CDR2 is FYNNEI. The CDR3 is made up of 18 amino acids. This TCR was recovered from a woman in her 30s in good health. This chain uses TRBV2 with TRBJ2-7; the match to TRBD2 covers 13 bases. Sequenced input: naive CD8+ T cells sorted from blood. The CDR3: CASSPWTSGRGGYYEQYF. The CDR3 coding sequence is TGTGCCAGCAGTCCTTGGACTAGCGGGAGAGGGGGATACTACGAGCAGTACTTC.